What follows are 23 T cell receptor beta chains derived from one specimen sequenced in a study of CD8 T cells in Susac syndrome. An amount of RNA that ranged from roughly 0.5 to 1 ug was reverse transcribed with random hexamers. MiXCR, applied by TCRdb to the immunoSEQ multiplex PCR reads, yields one record per CDR3 protein. Here the sample spans about 120,000 distinct CDR3 sequences, 85% to 95% being singletons. Material: CD8+ T cells from PBMCs. These receptors were obtained from a human donor in good health.

The rearrangement joins TRBV3-1 to TRBJ2-6; perhaps TRBD2 as D (6 bases). The CDR3 runs 14 residues. Germline values: CDR1 LGHDT, CDR2 YNNKEL (reference sequence). V lost 2 bases to trimming and J lost 8 bases, with 10 bases between them. The CDR3 nucleotides are TGTGCCAGCAGCCAAACGGCGGGAACCAACGTCCTGACTTTC. This encodes CASSQTAGTNVLTF. Together with reference TRBV3-1 and TRBJ2-6, the CDR3 gives the full variable domain: DTAVSQTPKYLVTQMGNDKSIKCEQNLGHDTMYWYKQDSKKFLKIMFSYNNKELIINETVPNRFSPKSPDKAHLNLHINSLELGDSAVYFCASSQTAGTNVLTFGAGSRLTVL.

A single count supports this clonotype. The DNA for the CDR3 is TGCAGTGCTAGAGATTACCGGGACAGCCAAGAGACCCAGTACTTC. The encoded protein is CSARDYRDSQETQYF. The genes are TRBV20-1 and TRBJ2-5, with 7 bases matching TRBD1. Germline CDR1 is DFQATT and CDR2 is SNEGSKA (reference sequence). The length of the CDR3 is 15 residues. V dropped 0 bases and J dropped 1; count of bases not matched to a gene: 5.

This chain links TRBV19 with TRBJ2-3; D gene unclear. Germline assignment: CDR1 LNHDA and CDR2 SQIVND (reference sequence). The CDR3 extends over 15 amino acids. Trimming pared 5 bases from V and 4 bases from J, leaving 16 bases between. The CDR3 DNA reads TGTGCCAGTAGTCCTCTATTCGGGCGTCCAGATACGCAGTATTTT. Its translation is CASSPLFGRPDTQYF.

This clonotype showed up just a few times. This chain links TRBV11-2 with TRBJ2-5, with D perhaps TRBD2 (6 bases). The CDR3 is made up of 14 amino acids. CDR1 and CDR2 (germline): SGHAT, FQNNGV. V shed 5 bases and J shed 0 bases, with 10 bases lying between them. DNA for the CDR3: TGTGCCAGCAGCCCGGGACTCTACCAAGAGACCCAGTACTTC. The encoded protein is CASSPGLYQETQYF.

The rearrangement uses TRBV2 and TRBJ2-2, with 7 bases aligning to TRBD1. This CDR3 is built from 15 residues. V shed 6 bases and J 4 bases; nucleotides not matched to a gene: 8. CDR1 and CDR2 from the germline V gene are SNHLY and FYNNEI. CDR3 nucleotides: TGTGCCAGCAGGAGACAGGGTATTAGCACCGGGGAGCTGTTTTTT. Translation: CASRRQGISTGELFF. Full variable domain (outside the CDR3, taken from reference TRBV2 and TRBJ2-2): EPEVTQTPSHQVTQMGQEVILRCVPISNHLYFYWYRQILGQKVEFLVSFYNNEISEKSEIFDDQFSVERPDGSNFTLKIRSTKLEDSAMYFCASRRQGISTGELFFGEGSRLTVL.

The rearrangement uses TRBV20-1 and TRBJ1-3, with unresolved D. Trimming cost V 2 bases and J 3 bases, with 5 bases left between them. Germline V gene sequence: CDR1 DFQATT, CDR2 SNEGSKA (reference sequence). The CDR3 extends over 12 amino acids. Here the CDR3 DNA reads TGCAGTGCTAGAAGGGATGGAAACACCATATATTTT. Its translation: CSARRDGNTIYF.

The rearrangement joins TRBV2 to TRBJ2-7, with D perhaps TRBD1 or TRBD2 (5 bases each). Germline CDR1 SNHLY, CDR2 FYNNEI. This CDR3 contains 13 residues. Trimming took off 4 bases at V and 3 bases at J, with 10 bases between the two ends. This CDR3 reads CASSGRTYYEQYF. The DNA for the CDR3 is TGTGCCAGCAGTGGGAGGACATACTACGAGCAGTACTTC.

The count of this clonotype is one. The V call is TRBV9, the J call TRBJ2-2; a possible D gene is TRBD2 (7 bases). Trimming removed 4 bases from V and 1 base from J, with 11 bases in between. Germline V gives CDR1 SGDLS, CDR2 YYNGEE. CDR3 length: 15 residues. CDR3 amino acids: CASSRGAGNTGELFF. CDR3 DNA sequence: TGTGCCAGCAGCCGGGGGGCTGGGAACACCGGGGAGCTGTTTTTT.

This chain joins TRBV7-8 and TRBJ1-4; D may be TRBD1 (6 bases). The V end was cut by 4 bases, the J end by 10 bases, with 25 bases between. Germline values: CDR1 SGHVS, CDR2 FQNEAQ. The CDR3 is made up of 17 amino acids. As DNA, the CDR3 is TGTGCCAGCAGCTCCCCGTCTTTAGGCCAGGGGCCCGGAAAACTGTTTTTT. It encodes CASSSPSLGQGPGKLFF.

This chain connects TRBV7-3 to TRBJ2-2; either TRBD1 or TRBD2 may supply D (5 bases each). V lost 4 bases and J 3 bases, leaving 9 bases between the germline ends. Per the germline V gene, CDR1 is SGHTA and CDR2 is FQGTGA. The CDR3 totals 14 residues. As DNA, the CDR3 is TGTGCCAGCAGCTCGGGACCATACACCGGGGAGCTGTTTTTT. It is translated as CASSSGPYTGELFF.

The chain combines TRBV7-9 with TRBJ2-2; TRBD2 aligns across 7 bases. The CDR3 consists of 14 residues. V shed 2 bases and J 8 bases; nucleotides not matched to a gene: 5. Per germline, CDR1 SEHNR and CDR2 FQNEAQ (reference sequence). The DNA of the CDR3 is TGTGCCAGCAGCTTACTAGCGGCCGCTGGGGAGCTGTTTTTT. Translation gives CASSLLAAAGELFF.

V usage is TRBV12-3 or TRBV12-4 and J usage is TRBJ1-4; 7 bases fit TRBD1. V gave up 3 bases and J gave up 9 bases; unmatched junction bases: 13. The CDR3 runs 16 residues. The CDR3 bases are TGTGCCAGCAGTTTTCTCCCGACAGGGTCCGGTAAAAAACTGTTTTTT. Protein: CASSFLPTGSGKKLFF.

The V gene is TRBV7-3, the J gene TRBJ2-3, with D possibly matching TRBD1 (5 bases). Germline V lookup: CDR1 SGHTA, CDR2 FQGTGA. Deletions cut 5 bases from V and 4 bases from J, with 16 bases between. This CDR3 region has 15 residues. CDR3 sequence (DNA): TGTGCCAGCAGCGGTACGGCAGGGCAGGCAGATACGCAGTATTTT. This gives the protein CASSGTAGQADTQYF.

V gene TRBV19 combines with J gene TRBJ1-2; D is unresolved. This CDR3 contains 13 residues. The V end was cut by 6 bases, the J end by 2 bases, with 10 bases between. Germline V gene lookup returns CDR1 LNHDA and CDR2 SQIVND (reference sequence). The CDR3 DNA sequence: TGTGCCAGTAGCGAACAGATGAACTATGGCTACACCTTC. It translates to CASSEQMNYGYTF.

The rearrangement uses TRBV4-3 and TRBJ2-2, with D possibly being TRBD1 or TRBD2 (5 bases each). V dropped 1 base and J dropped 6 bases, with 12 bases sitting between them. CDR1 and CDR2 (germline): LGHNA, YSLEER. CDR3 size: 15 residues. The CDR3 loop reads CASSQVGEFAGELFF. In DNA form, the CDR3 reads TGCGCCAGCAGCCAAGTAGGGGAGTTCGCCGGGGAGCTGTTTTTT.

This clonotype was seen a handful of times. The DNA of the CDR3 is TGTGCCAGCAGTTTAAGTACAGATACGCAGTATTTT. This gives the protein CASSLSTDTQYF. The V call is TRBV12-3 or TRBV12-4, the J call TRBJ2-3; no reliable D call. The CDR3 extends over 12 amino acids. The V end was cut by 2 bases, the J end by 3 bases, with 3 bases between.

The chain links TRBV6-2 or TRBV6-3 to TRBJ2-1; 9 bases are shared with TRBD1. Germline-derived CDR1 and CDR2 are MNHEY and SVGEGT. The CDR3 has 14 amino acids. After removal of 6 bases from V and 8 bases from J, the junction contained 8 bases not matched to a gene. The CDR3 DNA reads as TGTGCCAGCAGGGACAGGGGTTTCATCCATGAGCAGTTCTTC. Amino acids: CASRDRGFIHEQFF.

This clonotype was counted once. This sequence joins TRBV3-1 and TRBJ2-5; D gene unclear. V lost 4 bases and J lost 7, with 13 bases in between. The CDR3 loop spans 13 amino acids. The germline CDR1 and CDR2 sequences are LGHDT and YNNKEL (reference sequence). Here the CDR3 DNA reads TGTGCCAGCAGCCTTCAAGGCTCAGGGACCCAGTACTTC. Translation: CASSLQGSGTQYF.

The genes are TRBV2 and TRBJ2-7, with D maybe TRBD2 (5 bases). Germline assignment: CDR1 SNHLY and CDR2 FYNNEI. The V end was cut by 3 bases, the J end by 5 bases, with 20 bases between. The CDR3 runs to 16 residues. The CDR3 sequence is CASSEGKRPFGDEQYF. The CDR3 nucleotides read TGTGCCAGCAGTGAGGGTAAGCGGCCGTTTGGGGACGAGCAGTACTTC.

As DNA, the CDR3 is TGTGCCAGCAGTGAAGGGATCCTAGAGCAGTTCTTC. It encodes CASSEGILEQFF. This chain joins TRBV25-1 and TRBJ2-1; D is unclear. Trimming shortened V by 2 bases and J by 10 bases, and 9 bases separated the two germline ends. The CDR3 extends over 12 amino acids. Germline CDR1 and CDR2: MGHDK and SYGVNS.

V and J are TRBV29-1 and TRBJ1-6, with a weak D call TRBD1 (6 bases). V was cut by 4 bases and J by 7 bases, with 11 bases left in between. Germline lookup yields CDR1 SQVTM and CDR2 ANQGSEA. The CDR3 is made up of 13 amino acids. CDR3 protein: CSVAGVGNSPLHF. DNA for the CDR3: TGCAGCGTTGCAGGGGTTGGAAATTCACCCCTCCACTTT. The entire variable domain, with the rest obtained from reference TRBV29-1 and TRBJ1-6, is as follows: SAVISQKPSRDICQRGTSLTIQCQVDSQVTMMFWYRQQPGQSLTLIATANQGSEATYESGFVIDKFPISRPNLTFSTLTVSNMSPEDSSIYLCSVAGVGNSPLHFGNGTRLTVT.

The chain couples TRBV20-1 to TRBJ1-5; a weak D match, TRBD1 (5 bases). The CDR3 consists of 15 residues. Trimming pared 3 bases from V and 1 base from J, leaving 13 bases between. The germline gives CDR1 DFQATT, CDR2 SNEGSKA (reference sequence). The CDR3 loop is CSARVGGDSNQPQHF. DNA of the CDR3: TGCAGTGCTAGGGTGGGGGGGGACAGCAATCAGCCCCAGCATTTT.

The chain links TRBV28 to TRBJ2-5; 7 bases are shared with TRBD1. This CDR3 comprises 15 residues. J gave up 5 bases and V 6 bases, and 12 bases lay outside the gene matches. Germline CDR1 and CDR2: MDHEN and SYDVKM. For the CDR3, the DNA is TGTGCCAGCAGCGTCAACAGGGGCGGGCGGGAGACCCAGTACTTC. Translated: CASSVNRGGRETQYF.